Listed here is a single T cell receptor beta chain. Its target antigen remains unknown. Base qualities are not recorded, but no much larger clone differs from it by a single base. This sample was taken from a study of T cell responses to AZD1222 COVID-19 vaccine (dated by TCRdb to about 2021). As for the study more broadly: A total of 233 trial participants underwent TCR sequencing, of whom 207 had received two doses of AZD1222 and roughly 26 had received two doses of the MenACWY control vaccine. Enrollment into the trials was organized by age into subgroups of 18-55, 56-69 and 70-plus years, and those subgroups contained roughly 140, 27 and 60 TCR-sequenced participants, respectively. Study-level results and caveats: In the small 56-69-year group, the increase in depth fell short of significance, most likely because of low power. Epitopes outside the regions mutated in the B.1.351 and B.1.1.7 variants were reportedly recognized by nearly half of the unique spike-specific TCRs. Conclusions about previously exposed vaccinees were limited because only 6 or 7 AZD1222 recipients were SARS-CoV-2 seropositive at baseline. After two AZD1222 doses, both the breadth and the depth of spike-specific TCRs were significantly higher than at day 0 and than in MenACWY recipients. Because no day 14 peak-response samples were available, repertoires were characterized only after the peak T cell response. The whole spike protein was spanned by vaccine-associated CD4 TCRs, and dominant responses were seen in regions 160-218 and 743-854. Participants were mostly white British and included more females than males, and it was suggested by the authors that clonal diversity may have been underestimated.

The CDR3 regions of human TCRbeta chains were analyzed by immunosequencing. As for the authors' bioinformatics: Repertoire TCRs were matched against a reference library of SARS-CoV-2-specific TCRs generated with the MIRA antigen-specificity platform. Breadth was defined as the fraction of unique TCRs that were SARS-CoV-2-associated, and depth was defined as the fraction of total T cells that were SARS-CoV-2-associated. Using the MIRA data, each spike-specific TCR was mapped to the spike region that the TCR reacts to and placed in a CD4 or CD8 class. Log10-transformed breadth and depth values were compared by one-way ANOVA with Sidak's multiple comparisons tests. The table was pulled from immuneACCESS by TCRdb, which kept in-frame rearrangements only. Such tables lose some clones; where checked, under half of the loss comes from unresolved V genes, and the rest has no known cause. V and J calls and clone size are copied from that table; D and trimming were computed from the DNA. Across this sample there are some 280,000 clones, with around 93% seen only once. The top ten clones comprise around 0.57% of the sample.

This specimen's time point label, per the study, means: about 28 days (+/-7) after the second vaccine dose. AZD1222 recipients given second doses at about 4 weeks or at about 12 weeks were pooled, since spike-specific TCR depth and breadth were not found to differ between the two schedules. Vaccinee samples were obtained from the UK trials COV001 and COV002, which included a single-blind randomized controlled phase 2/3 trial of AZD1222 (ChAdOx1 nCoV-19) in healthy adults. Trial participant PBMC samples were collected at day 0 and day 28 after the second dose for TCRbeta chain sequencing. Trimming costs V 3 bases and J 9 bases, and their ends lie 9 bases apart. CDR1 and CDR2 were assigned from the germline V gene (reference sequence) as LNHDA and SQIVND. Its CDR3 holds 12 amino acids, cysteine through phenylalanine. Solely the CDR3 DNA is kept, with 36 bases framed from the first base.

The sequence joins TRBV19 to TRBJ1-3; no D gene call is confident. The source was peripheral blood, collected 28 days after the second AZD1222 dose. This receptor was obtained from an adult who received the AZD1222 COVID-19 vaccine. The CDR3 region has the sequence CASSISVGTIYF. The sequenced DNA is TGTGCCAGTAGTATCTCTGTCGGCACCATATATTTT. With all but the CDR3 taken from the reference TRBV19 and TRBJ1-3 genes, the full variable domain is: DGGITQSPKYLFRKEGQNVTLSCEQNLNHDAMYWYRQDPGQGLRLIYYSQIVNDFQKGDIAEGYSVSREKKESFPLTVTSAQKNPTAFYLCASSISVGTIYFGEGSWLTVV.